This T cell receptor (beta chain) comes out of a study of T cell repertoires in cytomegalovirus infection. This CDR3 comprises 15 residues. Trimming took off 6 bases at V and 1 base at J, with 15 bases between the two ends. The V gene's germline CDR1 is LGHNA and CDR2 YNFKEQ. TCRdb itself ran the reads through MiXCR, one entry per CDR3 protein. Of approximately 770,000 distinct CDR3 sequences listed, 25% to 35% were seen once; the top ten hold approximately 14%. This clonotype has only a few counts. Its target is not known. This clonotype was obtained from a human donor in good health (CMV status not recorded). Some clones in this sample may be carry-over from other donors' samples. The genes are TRBV4-2 and TRBJ1-1; D perhaps matches TRBD1 (6 bases). Here the sequenced sample was cultured CD8+ T cells from PBMCs, taken from culture after CMV antigen stimulation. CDR3 coding DNA: TGTGCCAGCAGGGTACAGGGCGTTACGAACACTGAAGCTTTCTTT. Its protein is CASRVQGVTNTEAFF.